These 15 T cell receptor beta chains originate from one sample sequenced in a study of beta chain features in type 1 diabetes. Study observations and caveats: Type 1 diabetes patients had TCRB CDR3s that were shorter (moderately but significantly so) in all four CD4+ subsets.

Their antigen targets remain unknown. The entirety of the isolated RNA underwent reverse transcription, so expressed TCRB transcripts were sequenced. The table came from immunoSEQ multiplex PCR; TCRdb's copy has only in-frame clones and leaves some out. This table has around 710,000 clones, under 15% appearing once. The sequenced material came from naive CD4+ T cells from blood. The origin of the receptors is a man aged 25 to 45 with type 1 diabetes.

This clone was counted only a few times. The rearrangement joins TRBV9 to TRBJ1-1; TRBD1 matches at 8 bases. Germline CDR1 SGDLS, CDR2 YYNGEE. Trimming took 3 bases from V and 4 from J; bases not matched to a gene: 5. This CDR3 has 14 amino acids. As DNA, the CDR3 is TGTGCCAGCAGCGCAAGACAGGGGCCCACTGAAGCTTTCTTT. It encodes CASSARQGPTEAFF.

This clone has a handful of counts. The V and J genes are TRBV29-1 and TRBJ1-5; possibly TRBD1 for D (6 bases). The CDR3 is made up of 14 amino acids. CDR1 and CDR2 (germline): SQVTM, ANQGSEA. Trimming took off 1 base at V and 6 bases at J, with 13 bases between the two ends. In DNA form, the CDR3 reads TGCAGCGTTGAAGTGGCAGGGGTCGGTCAGCCCCAGCATTTT. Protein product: CSVEVAGVGQPQHF.

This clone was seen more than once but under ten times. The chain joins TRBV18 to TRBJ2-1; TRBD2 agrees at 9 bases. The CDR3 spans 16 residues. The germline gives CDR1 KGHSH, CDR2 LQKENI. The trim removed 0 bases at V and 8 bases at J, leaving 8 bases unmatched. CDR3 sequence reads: CASSPPQRGAIDEQFF. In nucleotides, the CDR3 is TGTGCCAGCTCACCACCGCAGCGGGGGGCTATAGATGAGCAGTTCTTC.

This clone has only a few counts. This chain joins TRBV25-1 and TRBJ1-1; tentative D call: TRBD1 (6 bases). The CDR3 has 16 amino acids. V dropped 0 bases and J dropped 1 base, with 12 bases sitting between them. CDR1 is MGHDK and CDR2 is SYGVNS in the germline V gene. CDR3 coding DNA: TGTGCCAGCAGTGAATACGTGGGGGGACAGAACACTGAAGCTTTCTTT. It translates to CASSEYVGGQNTEAFF. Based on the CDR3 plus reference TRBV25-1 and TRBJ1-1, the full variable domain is EADIYQTPRYLVIGTGKKITLECSQTMGHDKMYWYQQDPGMELHLIHYSYGVNSTEKGDLSSESTVSRIRTEHFPLTLESARPSHTSQYLCASSEYVGGQNTEAFFGQGTRLTVV.

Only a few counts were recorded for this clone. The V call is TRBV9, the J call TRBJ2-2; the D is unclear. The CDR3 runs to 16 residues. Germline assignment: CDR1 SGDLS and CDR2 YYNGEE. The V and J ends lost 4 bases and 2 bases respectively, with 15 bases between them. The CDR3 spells CASSPSPAPNTGELFF. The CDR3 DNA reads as TGTGCCAGCAGCCCTTCTCCAGCTCCCAACACCGGGGAGCTGTTTTTT.

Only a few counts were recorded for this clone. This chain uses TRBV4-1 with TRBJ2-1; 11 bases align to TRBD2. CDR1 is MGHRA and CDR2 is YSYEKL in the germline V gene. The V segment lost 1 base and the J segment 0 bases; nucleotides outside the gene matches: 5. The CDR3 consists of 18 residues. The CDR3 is CASSQATSGVSSYNEQFF. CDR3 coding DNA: TGCGCCAGCAGCCAAGCGACTAGCGGGGTAAGCTCCTACAATGAGCAGTTCTTC.

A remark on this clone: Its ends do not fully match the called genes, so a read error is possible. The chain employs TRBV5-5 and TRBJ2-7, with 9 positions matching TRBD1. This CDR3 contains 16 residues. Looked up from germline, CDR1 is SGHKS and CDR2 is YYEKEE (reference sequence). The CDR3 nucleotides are TGCGCCAGCAGCCAATTATCCGGGACAGGGCCCTACGAGCAGTACTTC. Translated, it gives CASSQLSGTGPYEQYF.

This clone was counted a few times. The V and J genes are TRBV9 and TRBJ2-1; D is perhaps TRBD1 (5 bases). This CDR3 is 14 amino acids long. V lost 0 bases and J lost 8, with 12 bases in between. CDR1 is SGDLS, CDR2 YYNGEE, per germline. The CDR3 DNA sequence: TGTGCCAGCAGCGTAGCAGGGTCCGGGTATGAGCAGTTCTTC. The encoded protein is CASSVAGSGYEQFF.

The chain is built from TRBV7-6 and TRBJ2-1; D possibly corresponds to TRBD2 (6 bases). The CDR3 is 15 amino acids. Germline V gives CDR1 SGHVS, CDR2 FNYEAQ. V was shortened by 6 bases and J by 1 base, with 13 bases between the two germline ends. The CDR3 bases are TGTGCCAGCAGTAAAATCGGGGGATCCTACAATGAGCAGTTCTTC. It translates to CASSKIGGSYNEQFF.

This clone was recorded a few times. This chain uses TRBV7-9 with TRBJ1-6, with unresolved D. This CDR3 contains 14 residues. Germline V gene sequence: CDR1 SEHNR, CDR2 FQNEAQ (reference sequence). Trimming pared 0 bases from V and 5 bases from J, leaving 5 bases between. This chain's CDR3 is CASSLAWDNSPLHF. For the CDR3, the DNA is TGTGCCAGCAGCTTAGCATGGGATAATTCACCCCTCCACTTT.

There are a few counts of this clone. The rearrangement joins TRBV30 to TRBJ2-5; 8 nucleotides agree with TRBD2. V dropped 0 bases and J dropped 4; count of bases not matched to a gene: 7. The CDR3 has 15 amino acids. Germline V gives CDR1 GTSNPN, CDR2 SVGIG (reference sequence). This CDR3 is CAWSVRAGGTETQYF. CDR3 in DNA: TGTGCCTGGAGTGTAAGGGCGGGGGGTACAGAGACCCAGTACTTC.

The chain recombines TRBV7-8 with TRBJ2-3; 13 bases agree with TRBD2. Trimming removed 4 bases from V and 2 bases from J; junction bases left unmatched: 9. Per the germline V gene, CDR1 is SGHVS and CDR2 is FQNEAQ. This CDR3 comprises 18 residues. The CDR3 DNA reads TGTGCCAGCAGCTCCTCCCCGGGACTAGCGGGGTCCACAGATACGCAGTATTTT. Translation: CASSSSPGLAGSTDTQYF.

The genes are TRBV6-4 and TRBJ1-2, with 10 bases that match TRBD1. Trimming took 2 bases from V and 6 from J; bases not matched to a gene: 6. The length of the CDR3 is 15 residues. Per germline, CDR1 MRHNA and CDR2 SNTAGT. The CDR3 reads CASSDRPGQGHGYTF. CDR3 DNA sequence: TGTGCCAGCAGTGACCGACCGGGACAGGGGCATGGCTACACCTTC.

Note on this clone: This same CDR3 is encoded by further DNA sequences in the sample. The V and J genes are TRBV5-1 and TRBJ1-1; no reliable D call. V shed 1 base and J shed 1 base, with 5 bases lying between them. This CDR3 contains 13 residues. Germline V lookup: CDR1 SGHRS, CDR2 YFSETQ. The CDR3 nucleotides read TGCGCCAGCAGCTTGACAGAGAACACTGAAGCTTTCTTT. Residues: CASSLTENTEAFF.

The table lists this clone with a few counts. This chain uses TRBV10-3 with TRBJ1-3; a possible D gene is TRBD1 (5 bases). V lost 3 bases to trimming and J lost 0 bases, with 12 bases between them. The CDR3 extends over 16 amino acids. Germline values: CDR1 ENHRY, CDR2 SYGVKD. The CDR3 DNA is TGTGCCATCAGTGATGGGACGGACTCCTCTGGAAACACCATATATTTT. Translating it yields CAISDGTDSSGNTIYF.